The 18 T cell receptor beta chains below come from one sample, sequenced in a study of chemoradiotherapy in HPV16-positive cancers. The assay was immunoSEQ multiplex PCR, and TCRdb's table has in-frame clones only and misses some. The repertoire holds fewer than 30,000 clones, with approximately 95% as singletons. This sample was taken from a patient who underwent chemoradiotherapy. Every receptor here comes from a human donor with HPV-associated anogenital cancer.

The chain links TRBV11-2 to TRBJ2-7; TRBD1 aligns across 7 bases. The CDR3 loop spans 13 amino acids. The trim removed 4 bases at V and 7 bases at J, leaving 7 bases unmatched. Germline V gene data show CDR1 as SGHAT and CDR2 as FQNNGV. The CDR3 region has the DNA TGTGCCAGCAGCTCCCAGGGGGTGTCTGAGCAGTACTTC. Residues: CASSSQGVSEQYF.

This chain connects TRBV2 to TRBJ2-5; TRBD2 is a possible D gene (7 bases). The CDR3 is 13 residues long. Trimming took off 6 bases at V and 5 bases at J, with 13 bases between the two ends. Germline CDR1 reads SNHLY; CDR2 reads FYNNEI. The CDR3 reads CASSRGARETQYF. The DNA of the CDR3 is TGTGCCAGCAGCCGGGGGGCGCGGGAGACCCAGTACTTC.

The chain is built from TRBV6-6 and TRBJ1-1, with TRBD1 matching over 9 bases. Per the germline V gene, CDR1 is MNHNY and CDR2 is SVGAGI (reference sequence). V lost 7 bases and J lost 4; bases outside the gene matches: 4. The CDR3 is made up of 13 amino acids. The CDR3 region has the DNA TGTGCCAGCAAGAGACAGGGGGGCACTGAAGCTTTCTTT. It specifies CASKRQGGTEAFF.

The genes are TRBV4-3 and TRBJ2-1; no definite D call. This CDR3 region has 14 residues. Germline assignment: CDR1 LGHNA and CDR2 YSLEER. V lost 4 bases, J lost 7 bases, and 14 bases lay in between. The CDR3 nucleotides read TGCGCCAGCAGCCTAGGACCGGGTACGAATGAGCAGTTCTTC. It specifies CASSLGPGTNEQFF.

This rearrangement joins TRBV5-6 to TRBJ1-5; D gene uncertain. Trimming took 9 bases from V and 1 from J, leaving 8 bases between them. The CDR3 contains 12 residues. CDR1 and CDR2 from the germline V gene are SGHDT and YYEEEE. Here the CDR3 DNA reads TGTGCCACCCTGAGGAGCAATCAGCCCCAGCATTTT. This codes for CATLRSNQPQHF.

The rearrangement links TRBV2 to TRBJ1-1, with D possibly being TRBD1 (6 bases). V was shortened by 4 bases and J by 1 base, with 7 bases between the two germline ends. The CDR3 runs to 13 residues. Germline CDR1 and CDR2: SNHLY and FYNNEI. CDR3 amino acids: CASSADRNTEAFF. Written as DNA, the CDR3 is TGTGCCAGCAGTGCGGACAGGAACACTGAAGCTTTCTTT.

The chain recombines TRBV4-2 with TRBJ2-3, with 14 bases matching TRBD2. Germline CDR1 and CDR2: LGHNA and YNFKEQ. The J segment lost 0 bases and the V segment lost 1 base, leaving 9 bases of the junction unmatched. The CDR3 runs 20 residues. CDR3 sequence (DNA): TGTGCCAGCAGCCAAGCCGCCGGGACTAGCGGGAGACTGAGCACAGATACGCAGTATTTT. This sequence encodes CASSQAAGTSGRLSTDTQYF.

In this sample, this clone turned up once. The gene calls are TRBV27 and TRBJ1-4, with TRBD1 as a possible D gene (5 bases). This CDR3 has 14 amino acids. V lost 6 bases and J lost 1, with 9 bases in between. Per germline, CDR1 MNHEY and CDR2 SMNVEV (reference sequence). The CDR3 bases are TGTGCCAGCAGGCCAGGGAGAACTAATGAAAAACTGTTTTTT. Protein product: CASRPGRTNEKLFF.

This clone was counted once. The rearrangement uses TRBV28 and TRBJ1-2; 7 bases map to TRBD1. The CDR3 totals 15 residues. From germline, CDR1 is MDHEN and CDR2 SYDVKM. Unmatched junction bases numbered 9, after V lost 6 bases and J lost 2 bases. The CDR3 loop is CASRYRQGLNYGYTF. CDR3 in DNA: TGTGCCAGCAGATACAGACAGGGATTGAACTATGGCTACACCTTC.

The chain combines TRBV4-3 with TRBJ2-3; TRBD1 might be the D (6 bases). Trimming stripped 2 bases from V and 1 base from J, with 13 bases between. CDR1 is LGHNA, CDR2 YSLEER, per germline. The CDR3 extends over 16 amino acids. CDR3 coding DNA: TGCGCCAGCAGCCAACCAGGGGTGGGTGGCACAGATACGCAGTATTTT. Translated: CASSQPGVGGTDTQYF.

This chain joins TRBV6-1 and TRBJ1-1; D gene uncertain. Germline lookup yields CDR1 MNHNS and CDR2 SASEGT. Trimming shortened V by 7 bases and J by 4 bases, and 16 bases separated the two germline ends. The CDR3 sequence is 14 residues long. CDR3 DNA: TGTGCCAGCACCCCCGAACGGGGAGGCACTGAAGCTTTCTTT. Translated, it gives CASTPERGGTEAFF.

J is TRBJ1-5 and V is TRBV27; unclear D gene. The CDR3 has 13 residues. The V gene lost 5 bases and the J gene lost 2 bases, with 7 bases spanning the gap. Germline CDR1 MNHEY, CDR2 SMNVEV (reference sequence). CDR3 amino acids: CASSPLGNQPQHF. The CDR3 nucleotides are TGTGCCAGCAGTCCTTTGGGCAATCAGCCCCAGCATTTT.

This chain links TRBV10-3 with TRBJ2-7; 11 nucleotides align to TRBD2. Germline CDR1 reads ENHRY; CDR2 reads SYGVKD. This CDR3 has 15 residues. Unmatched junction bases numbered 5, after V lost 4 bases and J lost 3 bases. The CDR3 here is CAISGGTSGGYEQYF. CDR3 in DNA: TGTGCCATCAGTGGGGGGACTAGCGGAGGCTACGAGCAGTACTTC.

The CDR3 loop reads CASSAKSTDTQYF. The CDR3 nucleotides are TGTGCCAGCAGCGCTAAGTCTACAGATACGCAGTATTTT. The chain links TRBV5-4 to TRBJ2-3, with D hard to call. This CDR3 has 13 residues. V was pared by 4 bases and J by 3 bases, with 9 bases between. In germline, CDR1 is SGHNT, CDR2 YYREEE (reference sequence).

This chain links TRBV6-1 with TRBJ1-1; D remains ambiguous. CDR1 is MNHNS and CDR2 is SASEGT in the germline V gene. Between the trimmed V and J ends, which lost 3 bases and 5 bases, there was a span of 10 bases. The length of the CDR3 is 13 residues. The CDR3: CASSESMRTEAFF. The CDR3 nucleotides read TGTGCCAGCAGTGAGAGCATGCGGACTGAAGCTTTCTTT.

The CDR3 is CASSQGPGANTEAFF. The CDR3 coding sequence is TGCGCCAGCAGCCAAGGTCCCGGGGCGAACACTGAAGCTTTCTTT. The chain combines TRBV4-1 with TRBJ1-1; D perhaps matches TRBD1 (5 bases). Trimming pared 1 base from V and 1 base from J, leaving 10 bases between. CDR1 and CDR2 from the germline V gene are MGHRA and YSYEKL. The CDR3 is made up of 15 amino acids.

V usage is TRBV5-6 and J usage is TRBJ1-1; D unresolved. Looked up from germline, CDR1 is SGHDT and CDR2 is YYEEEE. This CDR3 is built from 14 residues. V was trimmed by 3 bases and J by 0 bases, leaving 9 bases between them. CDR3 protein: CASSSGRLNTEAFF. The CDR3 region has the DNA TGTGCCAGCAGCTCAGGACGGTTGAACACTGAAGCTTTCTTT.

The chain carries TRBV7-2 and TRBJ2-1; 7 bases match TRBD2. Unmatched junction bases numbered 6, after V lost 6 bases and J lost 4 bases. This CDR3 region has 14 residues. Germline CDR1 reads SGHTA; CDR2 reads FQGNSA. The CDR3 DNA sequence: TGTGCCAGCAGTAGGAGCGGGGCGTACAATGAGCAGTTCTTC. Translation gives CASSRSGAYNEQFF.